One and the same sample provided the 21 T cell receptor beta chains below, sequenced in a study of Ad26.COV2.S vaccination and SARS-CoV-2 variants (dated by TCRdb to 2020 to 2023). The method was the immunoSEQ multiplex PCR assay. Drawn from immuneACCESS, this table holds only the in-frame rearrangements with V and J called that TCRdb kept. Clones are partly lost; checked studies trace under half to an unresolved V gene and leave the rest unexplained. Present in this sample are fewer than 800,000 clones, more than 80% of which were seen just once. The ten most abundant clones make up approximately 1.5% of the sample. The sample's treatment or condition, from its label and the paper: around 19 received Ad26.COV2.S at low or high dose, single or two shots; 5 received placebo; per-sample allocation not given. Repertoires of vaccine and placebo recipients were sequenced from samples collected on day 63 after the first injection.

This sample comprised peripheral blood, obtained in a trial of Ad26.COV2.S vaccine versus placebo. The receptors here all came from a person between 18 and 65 years old who received the Ad26.COV2.S COVID-19 vaccine or a placebo.

This sequence joins TRBV30 and TRBJ2-2, with 12 bases identical to TRBD1. V dropped 3 bases and J dropped 5; count of bases not matched to a gene: 13. The CDR3 covers 18 residues. Per germline, CDR1 GTSNPN and CDR2 SVGIG (reference sequence). The CDR3 protein is CAWRRTVGQGAVTGELFF. CDR3 DNA sequence: TGTGCCTGGAGGCGGACCGTGGGACAGGGGGCGGTGACCGGGGAGCTGTTTTTT.

As concerns this clone: The sample has other DNA sequences that encode this CDR3 too. This rearrangement joins TRBV5-1 to TRBJ2-5; D gene ambiguous. Germline V gene lookup returns CDR1 SGHRS and CDR2 YFSETQ. V was trimmed by 4 bases and J by 1 base, leaving 2 bases between them. The CDR3 totals 11 residues. CDR3 region: CASSTQETQYF. The DNA of the CDR3 is TGCGCCAGCAGCACCCAAGAGACCCAGTACTTC.

The CDR3 coding sequence is TGTGCCAGCAGCGGCCAGCGGACCACGGTTGGGGCCAACGTCCTGACTTTC. This codes for CASSGQRTTVGANVLTF. The V gene is TRBV7-2, the J gene TRBJ2-6, with D perhaps TRBD2 (5 bases). CDR1 and CDR2 (germline): SGHTA, FQGNSA. This CDR3 region has 17 residues. V lost 5 bases and J lost 3, with 17 bases in between.

The rearrangement links TRBV30 to TRBJ2-1, with 7 bases lining up with TRBD2. The length of the CDR3 is 13 residues. CDR1 is GTSNPN and CDR2 is SVGIG in the germline V gene (reference sequence). The V gene end was trimmed by 2 bases and the J gene end by 9 bases; junction bases not matched to a gene: 7. The CDR3 region is CAWSPLAVAEQFF. CDR3 bases: TGTGCCTGGAGTCCTCTAGCGGTTGCTGAGCAGTTCTTC.

The chain couples TRBV11-3 to TRBJ2-2, with 10 bases matching TRBD2. The CDR3 has 16 residues. Germline values: CDR1 SGHNT, CDR2 YENEEA. V gave up 4 bases and J gave up 2 bases; unmatched junction bases: 4. CDR3 coding DNA: TGTGCCAGCAGCTCTGGACTAGCGGTCAACACCGGGGAGCTGTTTTTT. It translates to CASSSGLAVNTGELFF.

This clone was seen many times. CDR3 DNA sequence: TGTGCCAGCAGCCGGGCCGCATATAATTCACCCCTCCACTTT. Translating it yields CASSRAAYNSPLHF. The chain uses TRBV3-1 (or the pseudogene TRBV3-2) and TRBJ1-6; no clear D gene. The V gene's germline CDR1 is LGHDT and CDR2 YNNKEL (reference sequence). Trimming took 4 bases from V and 4 from J, leaving 8 bases between them. The CDR3 runs to 14 residues.

The gene calls are TRBV6-5 and TRBJ1-2, with D possibly matching TRBD1 (6 bases). The germline CDR1 and CDR2 sequences are MNHEY and SVGAGI. The germline V and J ends were trimmed by 0 bases and 4 bases, with 9 bases remaining between them. CDR3 length equals 14 residues. The CDR3 nucleotides are TGTGCCAGCAGTTACTCGGGGGGCCCCTATGGCTACACCTTC. Protein product: CASSYSGGPYGYTF.

The chain uses TRBV27 and TRBJ2-2; 8 nucleotides align to TRBD2. The CDR3 is 16 residues long. CDR1 is MNHEY and CDR2 is SMNVEV in the germline V gene (reference sequence). Losses at the gene ends were 6 bases for V and 6 bases for J; bases not matched to a gene: 12. DNA for the CDR3: TGTGCCAGCAGCCCCGGGAGGGGGGGCGCGTCCGGGGAGCTGTTTTTT. Its translation is CASSPGRGGASGELFF.

This sequence joins TRBV2 and TRBJ2-2; 12 bases line up with TRBD1. Losses at the gene ends were 8 bases for V and 7 bases for J; bases not matched to a gene: 8. The germline CDR1 and CDR2 sequences are SNHLY and FYNNEI. The CDR3 runs 15 residues. The DNA of the CDR3 is TGTGCCAGCCTTACCGGGACAGGGGGCGTCGGGGAGCTGTTTTTT. Protein product: CASLTGTGGVGELFF.

The V call is TRBV5-1, the J call TRBJ2-5, with D possibly being TRBD1 (6 bases). The CDR3 length is 13 residues. V was pared by 4 bases and J by 2 bases, with 9 bases between. The germline CDR1 and CDR2 sequences are SGHRS and YFSETQ. The CDR3 DNA follows: TGCGCCAGCAGCGGGACACCGCAAGAGACCCAGTACTTC. The encoded protein is CASSGTPQETQYF.

The J gene is TRBJ1-4, the V gene TRBV5-1; D not certain. The CDR3 has 14 residues. Trimming left V 4 bases short and J 7 bases short, with 14 bases between. Per germline, CDR1 SGHRS and CDR2 YFSETQ. CDR3 nucleotide sequence: TGCGCCAGCAGCCCGGACCCGATCGGTGAAAAACTGTTTTTT. This translates into CASSPDPIGEKLFF.

The V and J genes are TRBV9 and TRBJ2-1; D is uncertain. CDR1 SGDLS and CDR2 YYNGEE come from the germline V gene. CDR3 length: 15 residues. V was clipped by 4 bases and J by 0 bases, with 11 bases between them. CDR3: CASSTQGSSYNEQFF. For the CDR3, the DNA is TGTGCCAGCAGCACCCAAGGAAGCTCCTACAATGAGCAGTTCTTC.

The chain couples TRBV9 to TRBJ1-1; D gene ambiguous. From germline, CDR1 is SGDLS and CDR2 YYNGEE. The CDR3 loop spans 14 amino acids. The V and J ends lost 2 bases and 0 bases respectively, with 8 bases between them. The DNA of the CDR3 is TGTGCCAGCAGCGTTGTGGGAATGAACACTGAAGCTTTCTTT. Encoded protein: CASSVVGMNTEAFF.

The chain has TRBV18 and TRBJ1-1; 8 bases are a match to TRBD1. The junction had 7 bases not matched to a gene; V was cut back by 6 bases and J by 4 bases. The V gene's germline CDR1 is KGHSH and CDR2 LQKENI. This CDR3 spans 14 amino acids. CDR3 loop: CASSSTGVGTEAFF. DNA for the CDR3: TGTGCCAGCTCGTCGACAGGGGTCGGCACTGAAGCTTTCTTT.

This chain connects TRBV6-5 to TRBJ1-2; D might be TRBD1 (6 bases). Trimming shortened V by 2 bases and J by 6 bases, and 7 bases separated the two germline ends. The length of the CDR3 is 12 residues. Germline V CDR1 and CDR2: MNHEY, SVGAGI. CDR3 residues: CASSYGGHGYTF. CDR3 in DNA: TGTGCCAGCAGTTACGGGGGGCATGGCTACACCTTC.

The chain recombines TRBV7-2 with TRBJ1-1, with 7 bases fitting TRBD1. Germline CDR1 is SGHTA and CDR2 is FQGNSA. V lost 5 bases to trimming and J lost 3 bases; unmatched junction nucleotides: 3. The CDR3 sequence is 13 residues long. The CDR3 region is CASSQTGDTEAFF. DNA for the CDR3: TGTGCCAGCAGCCAAACAGGGGACACTGAAGCTTTCTTT.

J is TRBJ1-1 and V is TRBV18; D is uncertain. Looked up from germline, CDR1 is KGHSH and CDR2 is LQKENI. The CDR3 is made up of 14 amino acids. V lost 4 bases and J 1 base, leaving 10 bases between the germline ends. CDR3 region: CASSLGWGNTEAFF. For the CDR3, the DNA is TGTGCCAGCTCACTGGGGTGGGGGAACACTGAAGCTTTCTTT.

This clone was recorded only once. In DNA form, the CDR3 reads TGTGCCAGTAGTATAGTCCAGGGGGCAGGCGGGGAGCTGTTTTTT. Protein product: CASSIVQGAGGELFF. This sequence joins TRBV19 and TRBJ2-2, with 8 positions matching TRBD1. In germline, CDR1 is LNHDA, CDR2 SQIVND (reference sequence). The CDR3 length is 15 residues. Trimming took 1 base from V and 7 from J; bases not matched to a gene: 5.

V is TRBV12-3 or TRBV12-4 and J is TRBJ1-5; D is possibly TRBD1 (5 bases). With 5 bases removed from V and 6 bases from J, the gap between germline ends came to 8 bases. This CDR3 comprises 12 residues. The CDR3 sequence: CASSLRGQPQHF. The CDR3 nucleotides read TGTGCCAGCAGTCTGAGGGGTCAGCCCCAGCATTTT.

This chain connects TRBV7-9 to TRBJ2-3; 8 bases agree with TRBD2. The CDR3 consists of 15 residues. The germline CDR1 and CDR2 sequences are SEHNR and FQNEAQ (reference sequence). Losses at the gene ends were 6 bases for V and 2 bases for J; bases not matched to a gene: 7. The CDR3 DNA is TGTGCCAGCAGTCCGGGGGGGAACCCCACAGATACGCAGTATTTT. Protein sequence: CASSPGGNPTDTQYF.

The chain couples TRBV24-1 to TRBJ2-5; D might be TRBD1 or TRBD2, each matching 5 bases. With 0 bases removed from V and 5 bases from J, the gap between germline ends came to 12 bases. The CDR3 totals 15 residues. The V gene's germline CDR1 is KGHDR and CDR2 SFDVKD. CDR3 protein: CATSDLAGTQETQYF. CDR3 nucleotides: TGTGCCACCAGTGATTTGGCCGGGACCCAGGAGACCCAGTACTTC.